This TCR beta chain emerged from a study of regulatory T cells in long-lasting Graves disease. Findings and limits, study-wide: A limited number of samples was an acknowledged limitation.

Germline values: CDR1 SGHDT, CDR2 YYEEEE. V was shortened by 0 bases and J by 0 bases, with 13 bases between the two germline ends. The CDR3 totals 17 residues. For TCR beta, libraries came from iRepertoire HTBI primers and Arm-PCR of CDR3 regions. TCRdb fed the multiplex PCR reads into MiXCR, producing one record per CDR3 protein. The data show over 450,000 distinct CDR3 sequences, about 12% seen once. On this clonotype itself: Its target is not known.

Described time point: newly diagnosed GD, antithyroid drugs for less than 3 months. Construction of the TCR library relied on RNA isolated from PBMCs. Graves' disease diagnoses used American Thyroid Association guidelines. Another study also made use of these data, one on T cells in Graves' hyperthyroidism and ophthalmopathy. That report adds: Most clonotypes expanded in thyroid above 0.001 were likewise present in blood. Classification by a 13 V-J model distinguished ophthalmopathy from stable hyperthyroidism.

The gene calls are TRBV5-6 and TRBJ1-5; no reliable D call. Source: peripheral blood mononuclear cells (PBMCs), taken at new diagnosis, from a patient treated with antithyroid drugs. The receptor was derived from a woman aged 30 to 39 with Graves disease. The CDR3 nucleotides read TGTGCCAGCAGCTTGGGCGGGGTCCTGTATAGCAATCAGCCCCAGCATTTT. Translated: CASSLGGVLYSNQPQHF.